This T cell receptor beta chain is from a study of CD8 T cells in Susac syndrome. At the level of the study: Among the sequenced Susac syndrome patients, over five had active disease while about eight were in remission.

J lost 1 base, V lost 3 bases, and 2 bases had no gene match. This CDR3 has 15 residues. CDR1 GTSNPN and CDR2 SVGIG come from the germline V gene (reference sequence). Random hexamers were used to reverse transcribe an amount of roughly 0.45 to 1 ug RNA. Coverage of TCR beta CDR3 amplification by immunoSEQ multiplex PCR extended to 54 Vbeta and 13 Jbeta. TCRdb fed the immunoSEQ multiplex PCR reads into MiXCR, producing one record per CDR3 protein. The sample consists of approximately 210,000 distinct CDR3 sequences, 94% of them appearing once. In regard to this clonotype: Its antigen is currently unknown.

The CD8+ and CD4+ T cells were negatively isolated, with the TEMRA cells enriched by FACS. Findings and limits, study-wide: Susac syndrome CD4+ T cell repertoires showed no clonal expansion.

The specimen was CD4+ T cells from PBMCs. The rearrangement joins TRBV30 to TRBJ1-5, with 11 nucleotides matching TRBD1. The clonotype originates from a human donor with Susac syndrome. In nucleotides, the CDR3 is TGTGCCTGGAGCGGACAGGGGGCGAGCAATCAGCCCCAGCATTTT. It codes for CAWSGQGASNQPQHF.